This passage covers 22 T cell receptor beta chains from one sample sequenced in a study of CD8+ T cells in alopecia areata. In each case, RNA was isolated and then reverse transcribed into cDNA as the sequencing template. Profiling relied on immunoSEQ multiplex PCR, and the TCRdb table lists in-frame clones only, not all of them. Of approximately 140,000 clones listed, around 83% were seen once; the top ten hold roughly an eighth. Regarding treatment: oral pan-JAK inhibitor, 5-10 mg twice daily. Here the sequenced sample was CD8+ T cells sorted from blood, taken at week 4, from a patient treated with tofacitinib. The receptors were gathered from a human donor with alopecia areata.

The chain links TRBV29-1 to TRBJ1-6, with D tentatively TRBD1 (5 bases). The CDR3 runs 14 residues. Germline V gives CDR1 SQVTM, CDR2 ANQGSEA. Trimming left V 5 bases short and J 2 bases short, with 10 bases between. CDR3 nucleotide sequence: TGCAGCGTTTCGACGGGACCCTATAATTCACCCCTCCACTTT. It yields the protein CSVSTGPYNSPLHF. The complete variable domain, with remaining parts taken from reference TRBV29-1 and TRBJ1-6, reads SAVISQKPSRDICQRGTSLTIQCQVDSQVTMMFWYRQQPGQSLTLIATANQGSEATYESGFVIDKFPISRPNLTFSTLTVSNMSPEDSSIYLCSVSTGPYNSPLHFGNGTRLTVT.

This clone was counted a few times. The CDR3 DNA follows: TGTGCCAGCAGCTCAATCCGACAGGCGAACACCGGGGAGCTGTTTTTT. This translates into CASSSIRQANTGELFF. The chain has TRBV7-8 and TRBJ2-2, with D possibly TRBD1 on 6 matching bases. V dropped 4 bases and J dropped 0 bases, with 12 bases sitting between them. Germline assignment: CDR1 SGHVS and CDR2 FQNEAQ. The CDR3 has 16 residues.

This clone appeared a single time. The genes are TRBV5-1 and TRBJ2-1; 7 bases align to TRBD1. Germline V CDR1 and CDR2: SGHRS, YFSETQ. With 3 bases clipped from V and 2 bases from J, the junction kept 11 bases outside the gene matches. CDR3 size: 17 residues. The CDR3 region is CASSSRTGTDAYNEQFF. In nucleotides, the CDR3 is TGCGCCAGCAGCTCCCGAACCGGGACAGACGCCTACAATGAGCAGTTCTTC. The complete variable domain, with remaining parts taken from reference TRBV5-1 and TRBJ2-1, reads KAGVTQTPRYLIKTRGQQVTLSCSPISGHRSVSWYQQTPGQGLQFLFEYFSETQRNKGNFPGRFSGRQFSNSRSEMNVSTLELGDSALYLCASSSRTGTDAYNEQFFGPGTRLTVL.

The chain links TRBV6-5 to TRBJ2-2; a possible D gene is TRBD2 (7 bases). The CDR3 sequence is 15 residues long. Germline CDR1 and CDR2: MNHEY and SVGAGI. Trimming left V 6 bases short and J 1 base short, with 12 bases between. The DNA for the CDR3 is TGTGCCAGCAGACCAGCGGGACAGAACACCGGGGAGCTGTTTTTT. This codes for CASRPAGQNTGELFF.

The chain is built from TRBV6-4 and TRBJ2-1; TRBD2 is a possible D gene (6 bases). Germline CDR1 reads MRHNA; CDR2 reads SNTAGT. The CDR3 runs to 16 residues. V shed 0 bases and J shed 2 bases, with 11 bases lying between them. CDR3 amino acids: CASSDSQRVAYNEQFF. The CDR3 DNA reads as TGTGCCAGCAGTGACTCGCAGCGGGTGGCCTACAATGAGCAGTTCTTC.

The chain recombines TRBV7-9 with TRBJ2-2, with 7 bases identical to TRBD1. The ends lost 5 bases at V and 5 bases at J; junction bases unmatched: 5. The CDR3 totals 14 residues. Germline V gene lookup returns CDR1 SEHNR and CDR2 FQNEAQ (reference sequence). CDR3 sequence reads: CASSGPTGTGELFF. For the CDR3, the DNA is TGTGCCAGCAGCGGGCCGACAGGGACCGGGGAGCTGTTTTTT. The complete variable domain, with remaining parts taken from reference TRBV7-9 and TRBJ2-2, reads DTGVSQNPRHKITKRGQNVTFRCDPISEHNRLYWYRQTLGQGPEFLTYFQNEAQLEKSRLLSDRFSAERPKGSFSTLEIQRTEQGDSAMYLCASSGPTGTGELFFGEGSRLTVL.

Of note for this clone: Other DNA sequences from this sample encode an identical CDR3 as well. The V call is TRBV19, the J call TRBJ2-2, with no clear D. V was clipped by 5 bases and J by 8 bases, with 3 bases between them. Germline lookup yields CDR1 LNHDA and CDR2 SQIVND (reference sequence). The CDR3 has 10 amino acids. CDR3 region: CASSGGELFF. The CDR3, as DNA: TGTGCCAGTAGTGGGGGGGAGCTGTTTTTT.

V is TRBV2 and J is TRBJ2-7; 7 positions agree with TRBD2. The CDR3 runs to 14 residues. Germline V gene sequence: CDR1 SNHLY, CDR2 FYNNEI. J was trimmed by 4 bases and V by 1 base; bases with no gene match: 4. CDR3 protein: CASSEGGEGYEQYF. CDR3 sequence (DNA): TGTGCCAGCAGTGAAGGAGGGGAGGGTTACGAGCAGTACTTC.

The V gene is TRBV27, the J gene TRBJ1-2, with a weak D call TRBD1 (6 bases). Between the trimmed V and J ends, which lost 3 bases and 0 bases, there was a span of 11 bases. The CDR3 runs to 15 residues. Per germline, CDR1 MNHEY and CDR2 SMNVEV (reference sequence). CDR3 residues: CASSLRGESNYGYTF. In DNA form, the CDR3 reads TGTGCCAGCAGTTTGAGGGGGGAGTCTAACTATGGCTACACCTTC.

This clone is medium-sized (0.01 to 0.1%). The chain uses TRBV4-1 and TRBJ1-1, with a weak D call TRBD1 (5 bases). CDR1 is MGHRA and CDR2 is YSYEKL in the germline V gene. This CDR3 is 14 amino acids long. Trimming stripped 4 bases from V and 1 base from J, with 10 bases between. As DNA, the CDR3 is TGCGCCAGCAGCCTACAGCAGGGGAACACTGAAGCTTTCTTT. Translation gives CASSLQQGNTEAFF.

The rearrangement joins TRBV20-1 to TRBJ2-5; D unclear. V was trimmed by 0 bases and J by 7 bases, leaving 6 bases between them. CDR1 and CDR2 (germline): DFQATT, SNEGSKA (reference sequence). The CDR3 is made up of 11 amino acids. CDR3 sequence reads: CSARDLGTQYF. The DNA for the CDR3 is TGCAGTGCTAGAGATCTAGGGACCCAGTACTTC.

This rearrangement joins TRBV25-1 to TRBJ2-1; D is perhaps TRBD1 or TRBD2 (5 bases each). V lost 8 bases, J lost 4 bases, and 12 bases lay in between. The CDR3 spans 13 residues. Germline CDR1 is MGHDK and CDR2 is SYGVNS. CDR3 sequence reads: CASEGPIYNEQFF. The CDR3 nucleotides are TGTGCCAGCGAGGGACCGATTTACAATGAGCAGTTCTTC.

V is TRBV27 and J is TRBJ2-2; D perhaps matches TRBD1 (5 bases). This CDR3 is built from 14 residues. Trimming took 5 bases from V and 4 from J, leaving 11 bases between them. Germline CDR1 MNHEY, CDR2 SMNVEV (reference sequence). This chain's CDR3 is CASSAVGATGELFF. The CDR3 nucleotides are TGTGCCAGCAGTGCGGTAGGGGCCACCGGGGAGCTGTTTTTT.

This clone occurred once. The chain recombines TRBV29-1 with TRBJ2-7; D remains unclear. V was cut by 5 bases and J by 0 bases, with 14 bases left in between. The germline gives CDR1 SQVTM, CDR2 ANQGSEA. The CDR3 is made up of 14 amino acids. The CDR3 sequence is CSVLGEQNSYEQYF. For the CDR3, the DNA is TGCAGCGTTTTGGGTGAACAGAACTCCTACGAGCAGTACTTC.

The CDR3: CASSLTSGEYSYEQYF. CDR3 DNA sequence: TGTGCCAGCAGCCTCACTAGCGGGGAGTACTCCTACGAGCAGTACTTC. V is TRBV7-8 and J is TRBJ2-7; 10 bases agree with TRBD2. Trimming at V came to 5 bases and at J to 0 bases, leaving 7 bases not matched to a gene. The CDR3 length is 16 residues. The germline gives CDR1 SGHVS, CDR2 FQNEAQ.

This clone was seen a few times. V usage is TRBV19 and J usage is TRBJ2-2; D gene unclear. The V and J ends lost 7 bases and 2 bases respectively, with 5 bases between them. The CDR3 loop spans 12 amino acids. Germline lookup yields CDR1 LNHDA and CDR2 SQIVND (reference sequence). DNA of the CDR3: TGTGCCAGTAATGGTAACACCGGGGAGCTGTTTTTT. It translates to CASNGNTGELFF.

This rearrangement joins TRBV6-1 to TRBJ2-2; D gene uncertain. Trimming cost V 4 bases and J 3 bases, with 9 bases left between them. CDR3 length: 14 amino acids. The germline V gene has CDR1 MNHNS and CDR2 SASEGT. The CDR3 nucleotides are TGTGCCAGCAGTGTGCCCCCGGACACCGGGGAGCTGTTTTTT. Translation: CASSVPPDTGELFF.

V usage is TRBV2 and J usage is TRBJ1-5, with D hard to call. Looked up from germline, CDR1 is SNHLY and CDR2 is FYNNEI. Trimming pared 4 bases from V and 7 bases from J, leaving 14 bases between. This CDR3 has 14 amino acids. The CDR3 loop is CASSGVSVGQPQHF. CDR3 nucleotide sequence: TGTGCCAGCAGTGGGGTCTCGGTGGGACAGCCCCAGCATTTT. Using reference TRBV2 and TRBJ1-5 for the parts outside the CDR3, the full variable domain is EPEVTQTPSHQVTQMGQEVILRCVPISNHLYFYWYRQILGQKVEFLVSFYNNEISEKSEIFDDQFSVERPDGSNFTLKIRSTKLEDSAMYFCASSGVSVGQPQHFGDGTRLSIL.

This chain connects TRBV4-2 to TRBJ2-3, with no clear D. The CDR3 is 16 residues long. V was cut by 0 bases and J by 0 bases, with 10 bases left in between. Germline assignment: CDR1 LGHNA and CDR2 YNFKEQ. In DNA, the CDR3 is TGTGCCAGCAGCCAAGATCCGGGCAGTAGCACAGATACGCAGTATTTT. It encodes CASSQDPGSSTDTQYF.

The rearrangement joins TRBV29-1 to TRBJ2-5; maybe TRBD1 (6 bases). The CDR3 is 14 amino acids. V was cut by 1 base and J by 3 bases, with 12 bases left in between. Germline V CDR1 and CDR2: SQVTM, ANQGSEA. The CDR3 here is CSVEVSGVEETQYF. The CDR3 DNA follows: TGCAGCGTTGAAGTTTCAGGGGTCGAAGAGACCCAGTACTTC.

This chain connects TRBV29-1 to TRBJ1-2; D is possibly TRBD1 (5 bases). CDR1 SQVTM and CDR2 ANQGSEA come from the germline V gene. V lost 3 bases and J lost 8, with 13 bases in between. The length of the CDR3 is 12 residues. The CDR3 loop reads CSVEEGSRGYTF. The CDR3 DNA reads TGCAGCGTTGAGGAGGGGTCGCGCGGCTACACCTTC.

The genes are TRBV4-1 and TRBJ2-7; 10 nucleotides align to TRBD2. V shed 2 bases, J shed 2 bases, and the junction held 6 bases outside the gene matches. The CDR3 extends over 16 amino acids. Germline V gene data show CDR1 as MGHRA and CDR2 as YSYEKL. CDR3 sequence: CASSQTSGRAPYEQYF. DNA for the CDR3: TGCGCCAGCAGCCAAACAAGCGGGAGGGCCCCCTACGAGCAGTACTTC.